This TCR beta chain derives from a study of Ad26.COV2.S vaccination and SARS-CoV-2 variants. At the level of the study: The donor belonged to the COV1001 Ad26.COV2.S trial arm. Ad26.COV2.S was injected intramuscularly once or twice, 56 days apart.

Study-wide results and limits: Placebo recipients and vaccine recipients were similar in non-spike TCR breadth.

In germline, CDR1 is LNHDA, CDR2 SQIVND (reference sequence). The length of the CDR3 is 15 residues. V was pared by 3 bases and J by 9 bases, with 7 bases of the junction left unmatched. The treatment is: around 19 received Ad26.COV2.S at low or high dose, single or two shots; roughly five received placebo; per-sample allocation not given. Collection of the samples took place on day 63 after the first injection of vaccine or placebo. Vaccination employed an Ad26 vector expressing the Wuhan-strain SARS-CoV-2 spike. Sequencing used immunoSEQ multiplex PCR; TCRdb keeps in-frame clones, though not all of them. The table records approximately 460,000 clones, roughly nine tenths of them present only once. Note on this clone: The antigen is not known.

The starting material was peripheral blood, obtained in a trial of Ad26.COV2.S vaccine versus placebo. The chain links TRBV19 to TRBJ1-6; 8 bases line up with TRBD1. The origin of this receptor is a person aged 18-65 years who received the Ad26.COV2.S COVID-19 vaccine or a placebo. This CDR3 is CASSIGRQGSSPLHF. The CDR3 nucleotides are TGTGCCAGTAGTATCGGGCGACAGGGGAGTTCACCCCTCCACTTT.